This T cell receptor (beta chain) was captured in a study of beta chain features in type 1 diabetes (dated by TCRdb to the late 2010s). About the investigation overall: No differences in mean age, gender distribution, total cell number or subset yield were found between patients and healthy donors. Across all samples, roughly 110,000,000 sorted cells were examined, and cell number per subset correlated strongly with RNA yield. The study compared the TCRB repertoires of sorted circulating CD4+ T cell subsets in recently diagnosed type 1 diabetes patients with those in matched healthy donors. Whereas all 30 or so donors provided naive and central memory subsets, regulatory and stem cell-like memory subsets were isolated from just 8 patients and roughly eight healthy donors.

General findings and caveats noted by the study authors: Because cDNA was sequenced instead of genomic DNA, highly expressing activated cells could be over-represented, though the groups showed no difference in activation or CD3 levels. Shorter templates might have been favored by PCR, but patient and control samples were amplified and corrected together, so both groups would have been affected equally by any skew. Type 1 diabetes patients showed a moderate but significant shortening of TCRB CDR3 length in all four CD4+ subsets. Because small numbers of individuals were included in the HLA sub-analyses, any influence of HLA type on TCRB rearrangement was left unresolved. Fewer insertions and more nucleotide deletions at VDJ recombination sites were observed in patients with type 1 diabetes, implying thymic rearrangement abnormalities. Naive, central memory and regulatory TCRB repertoires appeared to be more similar among patients than among healthy donors.

Each donor gave one peripheral blood draw, roughly 0.12 L on average, collected into heparinised tubes. A BD FACSAria II and a panel including CD45RO, CCR7, CD25, CD127, CD95 and CD27 were used to sort naive, central memory, regulatory and stem cell-like memory CD4+ T cells. A purity above 98% was achieved for all sorted populations. PBMCs were separated immediately by Lymphoprep density gradient centrifugation and were stained directly, without being cultured. So that batch effects would be minimized, each experiment stained and sorted samples in pairs, pairing one healthy donor with one patient. The High Capacity cDNA Reverse Transcription Kit was used to reverse transcribe all of the isolated RNA, meaning that expressed TCRB transcripts were what got sequenced. Naive, central memory and regulatory T cell samples underwent deep immunoSEQ sequencing, averaging roughly 3.4 million total reads per sample. After sorted cells were lysed in RLT buffer, RNA was extracted with DNase-treated RNeasy Micro or Mini kits, with the choice depending on cell number. Each cell subset was processed on its own to prevent cross-contamination, while patient and healthy donor samples were processed together. TCRB sequences were amplified from cDNA with the immunoSEQ multiplex PCR, producing 87-bp fragments spanning the CDR3 region. Amplicons were sequenced on the Illumina HiSeq platform. In the authors' own workflow: PCR bias was corrected computationally using synthetic template baselines, and reads within Hamming distance 2 were collapsed, with unmergeable singletons discarded. By aligning reads against IMGT, V, D and J genes, CDR3 length, and insertions or deletions at six rearrangement sites were assigned. Within each subset, clonotype counts were normalized to sorted cell number, after which true diversity and Gini coefficients were computed with the tcR R package. Repertoire sharing was quantified using the overlap coefficient calculated on TCRB nucleotide sequences. Out-of-frame TCRB sequences from naive cells were analyzed as a proxy for the pre-selection repertoire. What TCRdb holds here is the immuneACCESS table cut down to in-frame rearrangements. Part of the clones is not present; checked against another copy, under half of the missing clones reflect an unresolved V gene, and the others are unexplained. From that table come the V and J calls and clone size; the DNA was used to work out D and trimming. The sample table shows fewer than 900,000 clones, and 15% to 20% are seen once. 0.02% to 0.025% of the sample lies in the top ten.

Of note for this clone: It has no known antigen specificity. No much larger clone is present one base from it, and per-base qualities are unavailable.

From the germline V gene, CDR1 is MDHEN and CDR2 is SYDVKM. From its cysteine to its phenylalanine, the CDR3 spans 16 amino acids. Of all the DNA, just the CDR3 is kept, 48 bases in frame from base 1. The germline V and J ends show losses of 5 bases and 7 bases respectively, and no gene match explains 7 bases of the junction. The chain couples TRBV28 to TRBJ2-2; 13 nucleotides in the junction match TRBD2. The sequencing input was naive CD4+ T cells from blood. The sample's cell subset or site label, in plain terms: true naive CD4+ T cells. The source is a woman aged 18-35 years in good health. The DNA sequence is as follows: TGTGCCAGCAGTCCCGGGACTAGCGGGAAAGGCGGGGAGCTGTTTTTT. Translated, it reads CASSPGTSGKGGELFF.